The subject of this entry is one T cell receptor (beta chain). Its specificity is not known. Some clones are missing from TCRdb's copy, which holds only in-frame ones; the method was immunoSEQ multiplex PCR. The sample yields around 26,000 clones, approximately 89% seen once. This entry belongs to a study of OX40 agonist ivuxolimab in advanced cancers. Study-wide results and limits: Normalized T-cell clonal expansion was also low in a subset of nonresponders. Partial responders at 0.1-3.0 mg/kg had among the lowest clonal expansion.

Trimming cost V 2 bases and J 6 bases, with 5 bases left between them. CDR3 length equals 12 residues. Germline V gene sequence: CDR1 SGDLS, CDR2 YYNGEE. Sequences were derived from CD4+ or CD8+ T cells sorted from blood, sampled in a trial of the OX40 agonist ivuxolimab. This receptor was obtained from an adult with an advanced solid tumor such as melanoma, head and neck, liver or kidney cancer. The genes are TRBV9 and TRBJ2-2; no clear D gene. The CDR3 spells CASSVPPGELFF. The CDR3 DNA is TGTGCCAGCAGCGTCCCCCCCGGGGAGCTGTTTTTT.